Listed below are T cell receptor beta chains from one sample, sequenced in a study of breast tumors, draining lymph nodes, adjacent tissues. TCRdb passed the multiplex PCR reads through MiXCR, listing each CDR3 protein once. The sample carries 150,000 to 200,000 distinct CDR3 sequences, approximately 33% recorded once. Sequencing input: axillary lymph node tissue. The source is a female donor with breast cancer. Some clones in this sample may be carry-over from other donors' samples. Both conserved end residues are part of each CDR3. The D gene is left open where the match is weak. Clone size is given for some rows only: seen once, a few or many times, or a class if the clone is expanded.

TRBJ2-1 . many TRBV7-2 TGTGCCAGCAGCTTAGGATTCGGGACTCTCAACATTGAGCAGTTCTTC CASSLGFGTLNIEQFF
TRBJ1-4 . many TRBV10-3 TGTGCCAGCGGGGGAGGCCCCACTAATGAAAAACTGTTTTTT CASGGGPTNEKLFF
TRBJ2-7 . many TRBV5-1 TGCGCCAGCAGCTGGGTAGGAGGGGACGAGCAGTACTTC CASSWVGGDEQYF
TRBJ1-4 . . TRBV7-8 TGTGCCAGCAGCTTAGAAAGGGGAGTGGGGGCGATACGAGCTAATGAAAAACTGTTTTTT CASSLERGVGAIRANEKLFF
TRBJ2-6 . many TRBV19 TGTGCCAGTAGTATGGTCAGAGCCTCTGGGGCCAACGTCCTGACTTTC CASSMVRASGANVLTF
TRBJ2-5 . . TRBV9 TGTGCCAGCAGCGCTGGGGGGAGTGCACAAGAGACCCCGTACTTC CASSAGGSAQETPYF
TRBJ2-5 TRBD2 . TRBV19 TGTGCCAGTAAAGGGGCAACTAGCGGGAGCAGAGAGACCCAGTACTTC CASKGATSGSRETQYF
TRBJ2-3 . . TRBV11-3 TGTGCCAGCAGCTTAACTCGGGACTCCAATGAGCAGTATTTT CASSLTRDSNEQYF
TRBJ2-1 TRBD2 . TRBV20-1 TGCAGTGTGGTTGCCGGACTAGCGGGAGCCCTCCCTAGCTCCTACAATGAGCAGTTCTTC CSVVAGLAGALPSSYNEQFF
TRBJ1-5 . many TRBV29-1 TGCAGCGTTCGGGACAACTACAATCAGCCCCAGCATTTT CSVRDNYNQPQHF
TRBJ1-5 TRBD1 . TRBV7-4 TGTGCCAGCAGCTTAGGGACAGGGGGTAGTCAGCCCCAGCATTTT CASSLGTGGSQPQHF
TRBJ2-1 TRBD2 . TRBV10-3 TGTGCCATCAGTGAGGGGACTAGCGCTTACAATGAGCAGTTCTTC CAISEGTSAYNEQFF
TRBJ2-3 . many TRBV7-7 TGTGCTAGCAGCTCACTTCCTGGTACAGATACGCAGTATTTT CASSSLPGTDTQYF
TRBJ1-5 TRBD1 many TRBV13 TGTGCCAGCAGCTTAGGTCGGTCCGGCGGAACAGGGGATCAGCCCCAGCATTTT CASSLGRSGGTGDQPQHF
TRBJ1-6 TRBD1 many TRBV18 TGTGCCAGCTCACCTGACAGGGTTGGGGTTGAGCCCCTCCACTTT CASSPDRVGVEPLHF
TRBJ2-7 . . TRBV3-1 TGTGCCAGCAGCCAGGCCAGGGGCAGGTACGAGCAGTACTTC CASSQARGRYEQYF
TRBJ2-7 . few TRBV6-1 TGTGCCAGCAGTGAATTTGGGGCTAGCACTGCGGAGGAGCAGTACTTC CASSEFGASTAEEQYF
TRBJ1-2 . . TRBV18 TGTGCCAGCTCACCAGAAGGACTCTATGGCTACACCTTC CASSPEGLYGYTF
TRBJ2-4 TRBD2 . TRBV11-3 TGTGCCAGCAGCTTACGGTCCGGGAGGGCCGAAGGGGCAAACATTCAGTACTTC CASSLRSGRAEGANIQYF
TRBJ2-1 . many TRBV7-6 TGTGCCAGCAGCTTAGCGGGATACCAAGATGAGCAGTTCTTC CASSLAGYQDEQFF
TRBJ2-7 . few TRBV3-1 TGTGCCAGCAGCCAAGGCAGGGGCGGCTACGAGCAGTACTTC CASSQGRGGYEQYF
TRBJ2-1 TRBD2 many TRBV20-1 TGCAGTGGGACTAAGGCGGGAGTCCCCAATGAGCAGTTCTTC CSGTKAGVPNEQFF